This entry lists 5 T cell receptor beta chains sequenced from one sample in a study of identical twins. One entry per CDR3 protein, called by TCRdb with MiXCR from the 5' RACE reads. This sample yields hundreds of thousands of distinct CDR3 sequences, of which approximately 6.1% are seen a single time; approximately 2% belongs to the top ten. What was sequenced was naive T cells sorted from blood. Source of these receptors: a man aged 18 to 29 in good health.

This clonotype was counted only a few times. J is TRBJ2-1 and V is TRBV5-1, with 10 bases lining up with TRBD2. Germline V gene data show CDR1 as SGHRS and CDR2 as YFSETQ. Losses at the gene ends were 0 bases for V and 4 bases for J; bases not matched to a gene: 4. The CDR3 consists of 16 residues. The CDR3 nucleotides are TGCGCCAGCAGCTTGGAGCTAGCGGGAGCATACAATGAGCAGTTCTTC. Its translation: CASSLELAGAYNEQFF. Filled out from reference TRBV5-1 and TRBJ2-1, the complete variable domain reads KAGVTQTPRYLIKTRGQQVTLSCSPISGHRSVSWYQQTPGQGLQFLFEYFSETQRNKGNFPGRFSGRQFSNSRSEMNVSTLELGDSALYLCASSLELAGAYNEQFFGPGTRLTVL.

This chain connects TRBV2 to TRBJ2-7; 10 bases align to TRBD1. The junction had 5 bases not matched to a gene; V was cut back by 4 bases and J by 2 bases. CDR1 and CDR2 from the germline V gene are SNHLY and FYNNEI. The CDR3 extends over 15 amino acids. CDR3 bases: TGTGCCAGCAGTGCGGGACAGGGGTTTACCTACGAGCAGTACTTC. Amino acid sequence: CASSAGQGFTYEQYF.

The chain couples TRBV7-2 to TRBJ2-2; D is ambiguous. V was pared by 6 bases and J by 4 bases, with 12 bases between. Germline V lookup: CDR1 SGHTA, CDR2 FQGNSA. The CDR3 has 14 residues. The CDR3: CASRLADSTGELFF. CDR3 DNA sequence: TGTGCCAGCAGGTTGGCAGATAGCACCGGGGAGCTGTTTTTT.

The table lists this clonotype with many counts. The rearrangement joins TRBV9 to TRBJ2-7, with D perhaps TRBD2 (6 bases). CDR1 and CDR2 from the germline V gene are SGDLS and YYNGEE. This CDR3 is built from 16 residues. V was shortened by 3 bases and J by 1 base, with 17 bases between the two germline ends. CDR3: CASSARTGSGSYEQYF. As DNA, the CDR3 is TGTGCCAGCAGCGCTCGTACCGGTAGCGGATCCTACGAGCAGTACTTC.

CDR3 loop: CASSLGQGVSYGYTF. As DNA, the CDR3 is TGTGCCAGCAGCTTAGGACAGGGAGTAAGCTATGGCTACACCTTC. V is TRBV7-9 and J is TRBJ1-2; TRBD1 agrees at 7 bases. Trimming at V came to 1 base and at J to 4 bases, leaving 6 bases not matched to a gene. Germline CDR1 SEHNR, CDR2 FQNEAQ (reference sequence). CDR3 length equals 15 residues.